This is a list of T cell receptor beta chains from one sample in a study of OX40 agonist ivuxolimab in advanced cancers. The table came from immunoSEQ multiplex PCR; TCRdb's copy has only in-frame clones and leaves some out. Of tens of thousands of clones in the sample, 86% were seen once. The sequencing used CD4+ or CD8+ T cells sorted from blood, collected in a trial of the OX40 agonist ivuxolimab. The receptors shown here come from an adult with an advanced solid tumor such as melanoma, head and neck, liver or kidney cancer. The CDR3 runs from the conserved cysteine through the conserved F or W. D genes are given only for firm matches. Not every row has a clone size; where given, it reads once, few, many or a size class.

NA	TRBV5-1	17	TRBD1	TRBJ2-1	CASSTLTLGTGYNEQFF	TGCGCCAGCAGCACCTTAACGCTTGGGACAGGCTACAATGAGCAGTTCTTC
NA	TRBV2	15	NA	TRBJ2-7	CASSELQGLYYEQYF	TGTGCCAGCAGTGAATTACAGGGACTCTACTACGAGCAGTACTTC
NA	TRBV6-1	16	NA	TRBJ1-3	CASSEWDNSPGNTIYF	TGTGCCAGCAGTGAATGGGATAATTCGCCCGGAAACACCATATATTTT
NA	TRBV5-5	15	TRBD1	TRBJ2-7	CASSLSWTGVYEQYF	TGTGCCAGCAGCTTGAGTTGGACAGGTGTGTACGAGCAGTACTTC
few	TRBV23-1	17	NA	TRBJ2-3	CASSQSIRVEHTDTQYF	TGCGCCAGCAGTCAATCGATCAGGGTCGAGCACACAGATACGCAGTATTTT
NA	TRBV4-1	17	NA	TRBJ2-7	CASSQDPAGRGSYEQYF	TGCGCCAGCAGCCAAGATCCTGCGGGCAGGGGATCCTACGAGCAGTACTTC
NA	TRBV9	15	NA	TRBJ2-1	CASSVALGTNNEQFF	TGTGCCAGCAGCGTAGCCTTAGGGACAAACAATGAGCAGTTCTTC
NA	TRBV6-5	15	NA	TRBJ1-2	CASSYVGSPNYGYTF	TGTGCCAGCAGTTACGTGGGGTCCCCTAACTATGGCTACACCTTC
NA	TRBV6-4	15	TRBD2	TRBJ2-5	CASSEEAGAQETQYF	TGTGCCAGCAGTGAAGAAGCGGGAGCCCAAGAGACCCAGTACTTC
once	TRBV27	16	NA	TRBJ1-6	CASSPARTWLNSPLHF	TGTGCCAGCAGTCCCGCCCGGACATGGCTCAATTCACCCCTCCACTTT
NA	TRBV4-1	15	NA	TRBJ2-1	CASSQGQGLNNEQFF	TGCGCCAGCAGCCAAGGGCAGGGGCTTAACAATGAGCAGTTCTTC
NA	TRBV5-1	13	NA	TRBJ2-7	CASSLKEYHEQYF	TGCGCCAGCAGCTTGAAAGAATACCACGAGCAGTACTTC
NA	TRBV28	13	NA	TRBJ2-7	CASSLYRLDEQYF	TGTGCCAGCAGTTTATACAGACTTGACGAGCAGTACTTC
NA	TRBV27	17	TRBD2	TRBJ2-5	CASSPLAGGPTGETQYF	TGTGCCAGCAGTCCACTAGCGGGAGGGCCTACTGGGGAGACCCAGTACTTC
NA	TRBV6-1	18	NA	TRBJ2-6	CASSELKWEQSRANVLTF	TGTGCCAGCAGTGAACTCAAGTGGGAACAAAGTCGGGCCAACGTCCTGACTTTC
NA	TRBV5-5	14	NA	TRBJ2-5	CASSLTVNQETQYF	TGTGCCAGCAGCTTGACAGTGAACCAAGAGACCCAGTACTTC
NA	TRBV5-1	13	NA	TRBJ2-7	CASSLRGPYEQYF	TGCGCCAGCAGCCTCAGGGGCCCCTACGAGCAGTACTTC
NA	TRBV7-9	15	NA	TRBJ1-3	CASSLNGPSGNTIYF	TGTGCCAGCAGCTTAAATGGCCCCTCTGGAAACACCATATATTTT
NA	TRBV4-1	15	TRBD1	TRBJ2-7	CASSQDGTGGYEQYF	TGCGCCAGCAGCCAAGATGGGACAGGGGGCTACGAGCAGTACTTC
NA	TRBV6-1	12	NA	TRBJ2-3	CASSEGTDTQYF	TGTGCCAGCAGTGAAGGGACAGATACGCAGTATTTT
NA	TRBV14	14	NA	TRBJ1-4	CASSHNPGDEKLFF	TGTGCCAGCAGCCACAATCCCGGGGATGAAAAACTGTTTTTT
NA	TRBV11-2	14	TRBD1	TRBJ2-7	CASSPRDRTYEQYF	TGTGCCAGCAGCCCGCGGGACAGGACCTACGAGCAGTACTTC
NA	TRBV12-5	15	NA	TRBJ1-4	CASGFGLERYEKLFF	TGTGCTAGTGGTTTTGGGTTGGAGAGGTATGAAAAACTGTTTTTT
NA	TRBV29-1	14	NA	TRBJ2-7	CSVADYRSSYEQYF	TGCAGCGTTGCGGACTATAGGAGCTCCTACGAGCAGTACTTC
NA	TRBV7-2	18	NA	TRBJ1-5	CASSLFGGGGVLYQPQHF	TGTGCCAGCAGCTTATTTGGCGGAGGAGGGGTGCTCTATCAGCCCCAGCATTTT
NA	TRBV10-3	14	TRBD1	TRBJ1-1	CATTGGDLNTEAFF	TGTGCCACAACAGGGGGGGATTTGAACACTGAAGCTTTCTTT
NA	TRBV6-1	16	NA	TRBJ2-7	CASSEEWDLIRYEQYF	TGTGCCAGCAGTGAAGAATGGGACCTCATTCGGTACGAGCAGTACTTC
NA	TRBV11-2	17	TRBD1	TRBJ1-1	CASSLALAGTGITEAFF	TGTGCCAGCAGCTTAGCTCTGGCCGGGACAGGGATTACTGAAGCTTTCTTT
NA	TRBV30	13	TRBD1	TRBJ1-2	CAWSVGQEGGYTF	TGTGCCTGGAGTGTAGGACAGGAAGGCGGCTACACCTTC
NA	TRBV4-1	14	NA	TRBJ2-3	CASSQVPSRDTQYF	TGCGCCAGCAGCCAAGTGCCGAGCAGGGATACGCAGTATTTT
NA	TRBV14	13	NA	TRBJ2-7	CASSQFGGREQYF	TGTGCCAGCAGCCAATTCGGGGGTCGGGAGCAGTACTTC
NA	TRBV5-1	14	NA	TRBJ2-1	CASSLGGSHNEQFF	TGCGCCAGCAGCTTGGGAGGCAGCCACAATGAGCAGTTCTTC
NA	TRBV5-4	13	TRBD1	TRBJ1-1	CASSPRTGVEAFF	TGTGCCAGCAGCCCCCGGACAGGGGTTGAAGCTTTCTTT
NA	TRBV5-6	14	TRBD1	TRBJ2-2	CASSYGTGTGELFF	TGTGCCAGCAGCTACGGGACAGGGACCGGGGAGCTGTTTTTT
NA	TRBV7-9	14	NA	TRBJ2-1	CASSLADGINEQFF	TGTGCCAGCAGCTTAGCTGACGGAATCAATGAGCAGTTCTTC
once	TRBV5-1	14	NA	TRBJ2-2	CASSLGLNTGELFF	TGCGCCAGCAGCTTGGGACTTAACACCGGGGAGCTGTTTTTT
NA	TRBV30	15	NA	TRBJ2-7	CAWSATWRTSYEQYF	TGTGCCTGGAGTGCGACGTGGCGGACCTCCTACGAGCAGTACTTC
NA	TRBV10-3	14	TRBD1	TRBJ1-5	CAISELRDSQPQHF	TGTGCCATCAGTGAACTCCGGGACAGTCAGCCCCAGCATTTT
once	TRBV6-1	14	NA	TRBJ1-2	CASSESGGNYGYTF	TGTGCCAGCAGTGAATCTGGGGGAAACTATGGCTACACCTTC
NA	TRBV27	15	NA	TRBJ1-1	CASSLTVSMNTEAFF	TGTGCCAGCAGTTTAACCGTATCTATGAACACTGAAGCTTTCTTT
NA	TRBV28	18	NA	TRBJ2-5	CASRARSRDIWDQETQYF	TGTGCCAGCAGGGCCAGATCCCGGGACATTTGGGATCAAGAGACCCAGTACTTC